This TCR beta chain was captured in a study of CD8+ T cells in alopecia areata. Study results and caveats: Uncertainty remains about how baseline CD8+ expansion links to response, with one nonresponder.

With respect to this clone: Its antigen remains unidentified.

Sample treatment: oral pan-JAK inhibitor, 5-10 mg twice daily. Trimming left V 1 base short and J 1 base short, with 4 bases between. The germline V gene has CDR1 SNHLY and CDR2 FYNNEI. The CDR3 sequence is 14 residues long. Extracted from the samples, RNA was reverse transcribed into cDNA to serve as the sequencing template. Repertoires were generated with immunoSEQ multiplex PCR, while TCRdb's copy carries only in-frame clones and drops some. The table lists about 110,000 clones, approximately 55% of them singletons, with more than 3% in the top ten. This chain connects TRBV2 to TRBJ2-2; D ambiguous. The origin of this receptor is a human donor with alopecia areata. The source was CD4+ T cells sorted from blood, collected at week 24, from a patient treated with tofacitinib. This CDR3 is CASSEVRNTGELFF. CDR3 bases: TGTGCCAGCAGTGAAGTAAGGAACACCGGGGAGCTGTTTTTT.